This T cell receptor beta chain was sequenced during a study of OX40 agonist ivuxolimab in advanced cancers. The germline V gene has CDR1 MDHEN and CDR2 SYDVKM. The CDR3 consists of 17 residues. Trimming took off 3 bases at V and 3 bases at J, with 17 bases between the two ends. This table comes from immunoSEQ multiplex PCR, and its TCRdb copy is limited to in-frame clones, with some not included. Of 60,000 to 70,000 clones in the sample, around 90% were seen once. This specimen was CD4+ or CD8+ T cells sorted from blood, taken in a trial of the OX40 agonist ivuxolimab. This TCR derives from an adult with an advanced solid tumor such as melanoma, head and neck, liver or kidney cancer. The rearrangement links TRBV28 to TRBJ1-4; possible D gene TRBD1, 5 bases. Here the CDR3 reads CASSLPGSTDSNEKLFF. CDR3 bases: TGTGCCAGCAGTTTGCCTGGCTCGACAGACTCTAATGAAAAACTGTTTTTT. The full variable domain, its missing parts supplied by reference TRBV28 and TRBJ1-4, is DVKVTQSSRYLVKRTGEKVFLECVQDMDHENMFWYRQDPGLGLRLIYFSYDVKMKEKGDIPEGYSVSREKKERFSLILESASTNQTSMYLCASSLPGSTDSNEKLFFGSGTQLSVL.